This T cell receptor beta chain was sequenced in a study of graft-versus-host responses after intestinal transplantation. Study as a whole: Recipients underwent multivisceral, liver-intestinal, or isolated intestinal transplants. Whole-study findings and limits: Analysis identified GvH clones in recipient marrow, with some appearing first in ileum or blood. There was an association between peak levels of circulating GvH clones and early post-transplant HvG declines. Allograft graft-versus-host to host-versus-graft clonal ratios ran high in patients with graft-donor T cell macrochimerism.

The CDR3 loop spans 15 amino acids. Germline trimming cut 0 bases from V and 5 bases from J; bases unmatched to any gene: 6. Germline V gene lookup returns CDR1 SGHDT and CDR2 YYEEEE. Notes on this clone: Its antigen is not identified.

Only in-frame clones appear in the TCRdb table, and some are missing; sequencing was by immunoSEQ multiplex PCR. Here the sample spans about 120,000 clones, 80% to 95% being singletons. This rearrangement joins TRBV5-6 to TRBJ2-5, with 8 bases lining up with TRBD1. The clonotype originates from a human donor who received an intestinal transplant. Sequenced here: unstimulated CD4+ T cells sorted from spleen or lymph node cells, sampled before intestinal transplant. The CDR3 DNA follows: TGTGCCAGCAGCTTGGGCAGGGGGCGCGAGGAGACCCAGTACTTC. Translation gives CASSLGRGREETQYF.